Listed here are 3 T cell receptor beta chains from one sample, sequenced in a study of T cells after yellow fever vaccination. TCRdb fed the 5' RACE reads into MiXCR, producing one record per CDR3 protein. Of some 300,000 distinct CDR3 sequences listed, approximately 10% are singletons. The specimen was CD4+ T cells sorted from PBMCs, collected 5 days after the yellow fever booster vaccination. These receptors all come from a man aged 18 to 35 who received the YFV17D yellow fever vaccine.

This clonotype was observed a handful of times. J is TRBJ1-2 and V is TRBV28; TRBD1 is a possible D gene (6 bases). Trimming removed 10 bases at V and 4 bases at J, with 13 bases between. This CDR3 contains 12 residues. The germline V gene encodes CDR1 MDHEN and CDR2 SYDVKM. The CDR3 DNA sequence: TGTGCCACCACCGAGGGGGGCTATGGCTACACCTTC. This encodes CATTEGGYGYTF.

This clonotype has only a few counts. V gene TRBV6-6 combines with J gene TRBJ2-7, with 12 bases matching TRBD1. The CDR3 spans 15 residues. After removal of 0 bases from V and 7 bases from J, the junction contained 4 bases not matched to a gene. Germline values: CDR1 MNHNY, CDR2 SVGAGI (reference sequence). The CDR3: CASSYSGTGGREQYF. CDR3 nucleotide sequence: TGTGCCAGCAGTTACTCGGGGACAGGGGGCCGGGAGCAGTACTTC.

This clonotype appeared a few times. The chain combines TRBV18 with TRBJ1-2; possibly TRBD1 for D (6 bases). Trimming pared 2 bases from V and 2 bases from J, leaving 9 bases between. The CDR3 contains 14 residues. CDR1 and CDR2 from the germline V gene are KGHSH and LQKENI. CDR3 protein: CASSPSDRNYGYTF. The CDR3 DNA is TGTGCCAGCTCACCATCGGACAGAAACTATGGCTACACCTTC.